This entry concerns a single T cell receptor (beta chain). Which antigen it targets is not known. The record has no base qualities; no much larger clone is one base away. Library prep was done by PCR. Sequencing relied on an Illumina HiSeq 2500. To reduce PCR and sequencing biases, unique molecular identifiers were incorporated into the TCR beta cDNA libraries. Per 1 to 10 million input T cells, 500,000 or so cDNA molecules were obtained, such that each molecule approximated one T cell. Patient libraries were prepared and sequenced with the same protocol used for the earlier healthy control dataset. Within a given batch, samples were prepared together, multiplexed and sequenced on the same HiSeq lane. Under the source paper's analysis protocol: Raw barcoded reads were processed with MIGEC, discarding single-read molecular identifier groups before consensus assembly and CDR3 extraction. Clonotype tables were post-analysed with VDJtools, and diversity was normalized by down-sampling all datasets to the smallest sample size. In repertoire overlap clustering, CDR3 amino acid sequences, but not nucleotide sequences, were matched to correct batch-related cross-sample contamination. The public reads were quality trimmed at Q25 with fastp and then assembled into clones with MiXCR by TCRdb, keeping productive beta chains. CDR3 protein sequences are deduplicated, and each keeps its most common genes and DNA. TCRdb's processing, not the study's, gives the V and J calls here. In all, the sample holds roughly 670,000 distinct CDR3 sequences, and approximately 59% of those were seen once. About 10% of the sample is taken by the ten largest.

V is clipped by 8 bases and J by 0 bases, and the sequence between their germline boundaries is 5 bases long. Counted from cysteine to phenylalanine, this CDR3 has 12 amino acids. The retained sequence is limited to the CDR3, 36 bases, with the frame set at the first base. CDR1 SNHLY and CDR2 FYNNEI are derived from the germline V gene. This record comes from a study of post-analysis software for immune sequencing data (dated by TCRdb to the mid-2010s). Describing the broader study: Recorded disease courses included relapsing-remitting, secondary progressive and progressive-relapsing multiple sclerosis, with some patients lacking subtype annotation. The patient repertoires were set against about 10 previously published healthy control repertoires from donors whose ages ranged from 6 to 25 years. A subset of samples was prepared in parallel using single-end sample barcoding, then pooled and co-amplified after Illumina adapter ligation.

Study-wide findings and limitations: A handful of TRBV segments, including TRBV5-6, TRBV5-1 and TRBV20-1, were significantly more frequent in patients than controls. The multiple sclerosis patient group was slightly younger than the control group. When samples were clustered directly using the F measure, samples prepared in the same batch co-clustered strongly, which prompted a batch-effect correction. Significantly lower normalized Chao1 diversity was found in multiple sclerosis patients than in controls, suggesting substantial peripheral T-cell clonal expansion.

TCR beta repertoires were profiled from peripheral blood of about a dozen young patients with multiple sclerosis to demonstrate the VDJtools post-analysis software. The patients with multiple sclerosis were children and adolescents between roughly 6 and 17 years of age. The V and J segments used are TRBV2 and TRBJ1-5, with an unclear D gene assignment. Sequenced sample: blood. This TCR was recovered from a girl aged 2-9 years with multiple sclerosis. The CDR3 protein sequence reads: CASGYSNQPQHF. The sequenced DNA is TGTGCCAGCGGGTATAGCAATCAGCCCCAGCATTTT. Outside the CDR3, residues come from the reference TRBV2 and TRBJ1-5 proteins, so the full variable domain is: EPEVTQTPSHQVTQMGQEVILRCVPISNHLYFYWYRQILGQKVEFLVSFYNNEISEKSEIFDDQFSVERPDGSNFTLKIRSTKLEDSAMYFCASGYSNQPQHFGDGTRLSIL.